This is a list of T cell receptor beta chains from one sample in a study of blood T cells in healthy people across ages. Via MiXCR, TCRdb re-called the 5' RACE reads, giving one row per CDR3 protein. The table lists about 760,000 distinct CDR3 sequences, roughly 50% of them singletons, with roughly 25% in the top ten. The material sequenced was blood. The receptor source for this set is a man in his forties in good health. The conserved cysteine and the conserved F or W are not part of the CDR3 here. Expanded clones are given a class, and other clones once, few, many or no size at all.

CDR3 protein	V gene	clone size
ASIKGGSTEAF	TRBV2	.
ANSGQAEGETQY	TRBV2	.
ASTPDRGGLGQH	TRBV7-2	.
ASSQLPSSDTQY	TRBV3-1	few
ASSGTGKGSPLH	TRBV7-2	.
ASSPWGTGNSPLH	TRBV7-3	few
ASSQRTGYTDTQY	TRBV5-1	.
ASSPGGSETQY	TRBV12-3/TRBV12-4	.
ASSSFGGADTQY	TRBV28	.
ASSLKGGDQPQH	TRBV28	.
ASSYDQESYEQY	TRBV9	few
ASRPDRGRTDTQY	TRBV7-2	.
ASSYGRQRTYEQY	TRBV6-2/TRBV6-3	few
ASRPGTGRSGGELF	TRBV2	.
ASSFLAGGNLPTDTQY	TRBV7-2	few
ASSVAPLGTASYNEQF	TRBV9	.
ASSLEGWESTDTQY	TRBV5-1	.
ASSLAPNEKLF	TRBV7-2	.
ATADSYEQY	TRBV27	.
ASSLAVAGAPQY	TRBV7-2	.
AISPGLRSQETQY	TRBV10-3	.
ASSLGPERYEQY	TRBV5-6	.
ASRRSKASVDEQF	TRBV7-2	.
ASSLLGAPYNEQF	TRBV27	.
ASSVYEQY	TRBV2	.
ATSRETGTGTDTQY	TRBV15	.
ASSLYSRDEQY	TRBV7-3	.
ASSFPPQFGGPHQETQY	TRBV7-2	.
AISVQGLPTDTQY	TRBV10-3	.
ASSYWTGYYYEQY	TRBV6-2/TRBV6-3	.
ASSVTGLGEQF	TRBV5-1	.
ASSPGLVNEQY	TRBV11-2	.
SGLKTEAF	TRBV29-1	.
ATSPYSSYNEQF	TRBV24-1	.
ASSVQVLGYGYT	TRBV9	.
SAPHGSYGYT	TRBV20-1	.
ASSPRARGSTEAF	TRBV27	.
ASSLTIRDSITNSPLH	TRBV7-2	.
ASSLTTGSEF	TRBV7-8	.
SAAPGTGYNEQF	TRBV29-1	few
ASSTKGMSAGGQDEQF	TRBV7-3	.
SAATGDRDGYT	TRBV20-1	.
ASKFQQGLGKLF	TRBV2	few
ASSSGDVYYGYT	TRBV7-9	.
ASRYGDTEAF	TRBV5-1	once
ASGLLGTGNEQY	TRBV12-3/TRBV12-4	.
ASSLALGMGDEQF	TRBV7-6	.
AISESERNEQY	TRBV10-3	many
ASSPDGGSYYEQY	TRBV7-6	.
ASSYRVRETQY	TRBV7-9	.
ASSDGGNEQY	TRBV10-2	few
ASSRGPGEGDTQY	TRBV7-2	.
ASSLAGTPTQY	TRBV7-2	few
ASSWTLSSGANVLT	TRBV7-2	.